Presented here are 10 T cell receptor beta chains from one specimen sequenced in a study of persistence of HIV-infected CD4 T cells. These receptors lack a known antigen. An overlapping HIV-1 Gag peptide pool stimulated these cells at approximately 1 ug/peptide/mL. Sorted nonresponding memory CD4+ T cells were CD40L-negative, CD69-negative, CD45RO-high. The libraries were made with immunoSEQ version 4 in survey mode. The assay was immunoSEQ multiplex PCR, and TCRdb's table has in-frame clones only and misses some. The table has tens of thousands of clones, about 69% seen once; the top ten hold about 1.5%. Here the sequenced sample was CD4+ T cells sorted from PBMCs after 18-hour stimulation, taken from a patient who received antiretroviral therapy. The source of these receptors is an adult man with HIV who was CMV-seropositive.

The rearrangement links TRBV3-1 (or the pseudogene TRBV3-2) to TRBJ1-3; 7 bases fit TRBD1. The ends lost 1 base at V and 1 base at J; junction bases unmatched: 13. Per the germline V gene, CDR1 is LGHDT and CDR2 is YNNKEL (reference sequence). CDR3 length: 19 residues. CDR3 sequence (DNA): TGTGCCAGCAGCCAAGTACAGTACCAAAGGGACAGATCTGGAAACACCATATATTTT. This gives the protein CASSQVQYQRDRSGNTIYF.

By share of the sample, this clone is medium-sized. This rearrangement joins TRBV10-3 to TRBJ2-2; 8 bases map to TRBD2. J was trimmed by 2 bases and V by 4 bases; bases with no gene match: 6. CDR3 size: 16 residues. Germline V CDR1 and CDR2: ENHRY, SYGVKD. The CDR3 region has the DNA TGTGCCATCAGTGGGCCTAGCGGGCTAAACACCGGGGAGCTGTTTTTT. Its protein is CAISGPSGLNTGELFF.

There are a few counts of this clone. The J gene is TRBJ1-2, the V gene TRBV19; a weak D match, TRBD1 (6 bases). In germline, CDR1 is LNHDA, CDR2 SQIVND (reference sequence). Trimming removed 6 bases at V and 0 bases at J, with 17 bases between. The CDR3 consists of 16 residues. The chain's CDR3 is CASSPRRDNPNYGYTF. The DNA for the CDR3 is TGTGCCAGTAGCCCACGCCGGGACAACCCTAACTATGGCTACACCTTC.

This clone has just a few counts. The chain recombines TRBV5-1 with TRBJ2-7; the match to TRBD2 covers 7 bases. This CDR3 contains 14 residues. J gave up 3 bases and V 4 bases, and 7 bases lay outside the gene matches. CDR1 is SGHRS, CDR2 YFSETQ, per germline. CDR3 in amino acids: CASSREEGLYEQYF. The CDR3 bases are TGCGCCAGCAGCCGGGAGGAGGGTCTCTACGAGCAGTACTTC.

The J gene is TRBJ2-3, the V gene TRBV5-1; D is perhaps TRBD1 or TRBD2 (5 bases each). Germline loops: CDR1 SGHRS, CDR2 YFSETQ. The CDR3 is 15 residues long. V was trimmed by 2 bases and J by 2 bases, leaving 12 bases between them. CDR3 region: CASSFWDADTDTQYF. CDR3 nucleotide sequence: TGCGCCAGCAGCTTTTGGGACGCGGACACAGATACGCAGTATTTT.

This chain connects TRBV12-3 or TRBV12-4 to TRBJ2-1; tentative D call: TRBD1 (5 bases). Trimming pared 3 bases from V and 8 bases from J, leaving 11 bases between. The CDR3 sequence is 13 residues long. The DNA of the CDR3 is TGTGCCAGCAGTTTGGGTCAGGGCTATGAGCAGTTCTTC. Encoded protein: CASSLGQGYEQFF.

The rearrangement links TRBV6-2 or TRBV6-3 to TRBJ1-5; D is perhaps TRBD1 (5 bases). Looked up from germline, CDR1 is MNHEY and CDR2 is SVGEGT. V was pared by 2 bases and J by 6 bases, with 11 bases between. This CDR3 contains 14 residues. CDR3 in amino acids: CASSYGQTGQPQHF. The CDR3 DNA follows: TGTGCCAGCAGTTACGGACAAACGGGTCAGCCCCAGCATTTT.

The chain has TRBV28 and TRBJ1-1; D unclear. Germline loops: CDR1 MDHEN, CDR2 SYDVKM. The CDR3 has 13 amino acids. V lost 5 bases, J lost 0 bases, and 7 bases lay in between. The CDR3 here is CASSPIVNTEAFF. Here the CDR3 DNA reads TGTGCCAGCAGTCCTATAGTGAACACTGAAGCTTTCTTT.

A single count supports this clone. DNA for the CDR3: TGCGCCAGCAGCAACATGGGACAGGGGGCTAGCAATGAGCAGTTCTTC. It specifies CASSNMGQGASNEQFF. The chain links TRBV5-1 to TRBJ2-1, with 12 nucleotides matching TRBD1. Unmatched junction bases numbered 8, after V lost 4 bases and J lost 6 bases. Germline-derived CDR1 and CDR2 are SGHRS and YFSETQ. The CDR3 extends over 16 amino acids.

The chain uses TRBV3-1 (or the pseudogene TRBV3-2) and TRBJ2-3; 8 nucleotides agree with TRBD1. The junction had 3 bases not matched to a gene; V was cut back by 5 bases and J by 5 bases. The CDR3 has 13 amino acids. Germline V gene lookup returns CDR1 LGHDT and CDR2 YNNKEL (reference sequence). The CDR3 here is CASSFTGGDTQYF. As DNA, the CDR3 is TGTGCCAGCAGCTTTACAGGGGGAGATACGCAGTATTTT.